This TCR beta chain came from a study of blood T cells in healthy people across ages. Study outcomes and limitations: Relative to aged donors, long-lived donors carried more naive CD4+ cells and displayed higher diversity. Roughly linear declines in TCR beta diversity per million T cells occurred with age.

This CDR3 spans 16 amino acids. V shed 3 bases and J 5 bases; nucleotides not matched to a gene: 7. The V gene's germline CDR1 is KGHSH and CDR2 LQKENI. This clonotype was seen a few times. The target antigen is unknown. With a J-beta primer mix and a sample-barcoded 5' primer, a second PCR ran roughly 6 to 11 cycles. From the 5' RACE reads, TCRdb called clonotypes with MiXCR, one entry per CDR3 protein. The table records around 2 million distinct CDR3 sequences, approximately 39% of them present only once. Sequencing was carried out using blood. V usage is TRBV18 and J usage is TRBJ2-6; 7 positions agree with TRBD1. The sequence derives from a human donor in good health. The CDR3 region is CASSPQGGSWANVLTF. CDR3 in DNA: TGTGCCAGCTCACCCCAAGGGGGCAGCTGGGCCAACGTCCTGACTTTC.